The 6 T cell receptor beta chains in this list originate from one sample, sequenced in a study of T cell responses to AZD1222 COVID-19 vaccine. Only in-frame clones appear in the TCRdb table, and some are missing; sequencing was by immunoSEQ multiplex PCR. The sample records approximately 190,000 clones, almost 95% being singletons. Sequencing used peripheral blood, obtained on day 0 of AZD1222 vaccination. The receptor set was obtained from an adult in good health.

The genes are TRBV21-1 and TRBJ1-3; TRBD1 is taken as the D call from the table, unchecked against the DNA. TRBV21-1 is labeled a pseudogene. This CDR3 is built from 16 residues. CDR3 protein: CASSKVGPQSGNTIYF. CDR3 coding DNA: TGTGCCAGCAGCAAAGTTGGGCCTCAATCTGGAAACACCATATATTTT.

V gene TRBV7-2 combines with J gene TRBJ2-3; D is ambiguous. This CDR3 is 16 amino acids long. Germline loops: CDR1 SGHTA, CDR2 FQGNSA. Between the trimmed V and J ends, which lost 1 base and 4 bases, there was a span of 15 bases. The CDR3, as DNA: TGTGCCAGCAGCTTAGGGCCCCTTTCACGCGCAGATACGCAGTATTTT. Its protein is CASSLGPLSRADTQYF.

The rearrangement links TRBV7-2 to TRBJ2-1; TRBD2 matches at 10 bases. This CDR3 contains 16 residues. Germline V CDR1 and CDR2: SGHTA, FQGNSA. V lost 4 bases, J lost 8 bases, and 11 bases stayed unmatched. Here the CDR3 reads CASSSQSGRAFDEQFF. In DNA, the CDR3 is TGTGCCAGCAGCTCACAGAGCGGGAGGGCCTTTGATGAGCAGTTCTTC.

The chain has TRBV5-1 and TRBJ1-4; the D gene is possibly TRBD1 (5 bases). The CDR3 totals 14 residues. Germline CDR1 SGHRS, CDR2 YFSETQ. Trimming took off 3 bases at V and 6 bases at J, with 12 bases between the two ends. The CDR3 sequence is CASSSGTADEKLFF. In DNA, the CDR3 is TGCGCCAGCAGCTCCGGGACCGCCGATGAAAAACTGTTTTTT.

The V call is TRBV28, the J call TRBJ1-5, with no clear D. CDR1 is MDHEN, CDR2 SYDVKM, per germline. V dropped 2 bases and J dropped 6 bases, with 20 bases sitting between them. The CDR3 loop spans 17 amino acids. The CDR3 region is CASSLPVLRSIGQPQHF. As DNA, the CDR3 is TGTGCCAGCAGTTTACCCGTACTCCGTAGCATAGGTCAGCCCCAGCATTTT.

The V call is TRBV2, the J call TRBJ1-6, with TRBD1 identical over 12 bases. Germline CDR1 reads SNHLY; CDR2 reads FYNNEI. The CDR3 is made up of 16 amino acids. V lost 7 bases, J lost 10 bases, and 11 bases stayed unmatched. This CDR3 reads CASILTGTGGASPLHF. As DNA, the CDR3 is TGTGCCAGCATCCTGACCGGGACAGGGGGCGCGTCACCCCTCCACTTT.